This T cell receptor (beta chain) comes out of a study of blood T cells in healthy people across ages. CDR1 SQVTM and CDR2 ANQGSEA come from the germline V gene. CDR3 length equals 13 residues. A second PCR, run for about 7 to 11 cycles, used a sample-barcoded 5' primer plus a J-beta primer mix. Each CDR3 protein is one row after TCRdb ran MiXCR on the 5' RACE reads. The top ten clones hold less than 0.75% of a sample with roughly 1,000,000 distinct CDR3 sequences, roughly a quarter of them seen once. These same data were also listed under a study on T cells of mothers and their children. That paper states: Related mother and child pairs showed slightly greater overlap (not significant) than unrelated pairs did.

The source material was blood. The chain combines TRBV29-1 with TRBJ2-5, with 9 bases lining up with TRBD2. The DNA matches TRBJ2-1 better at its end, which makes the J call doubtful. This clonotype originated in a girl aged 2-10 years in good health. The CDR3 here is CSTLAGDRNEQFF. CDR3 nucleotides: TGCAGCACTTTAGCGGGAGATCGCAATGAGCAGTTCTTC.